The 18 T cell receptor beta chains given below trace back to one sample, sequenced in a study of early T cells in non-severe SARS-CoV-2 infection. A single record per CDR3 protein comes from TCRdb applying MiXCR to the 5' RACE reads. Among tens of thousands of distinct CDR3 sequences listed, 9.9% were seen once. The specimen sequenced was whole blood. The receptors come from an adult who was a healthcare worker with PCR-confirmed SARS-CoV-2 infection or an uninfected control (not recorded which).

This clonotype has just a few counts. This sequence joins TRBV28 and TRBJ2-6; TRBD1 matches at 8 bases. The CDR3 is 17 residues long. Trimming removed 7 bases from V and 3 bases from J; junction bases left unmatched: 11. The germline CDR1 and CDR2 sequences are MDHEN and SYDVKM. CDR3 in DNA: TGTGCCAGCAACCCCGGGACAGGCAGGCTTGGGGCCAACGTCCTGACTTTC. Encoded protein: CASNPGTGRLGANVLTF. The variable domain in full, with the rest retrieved from reference TRBV28 and TRBJ2-6, is DVKVTQSSRYLVKRTGEKVFLECVQDMDHENMFWYRQDPGLGLRLIYFSYDVKMKEKGDIPEGYSVSREKKERFSLILESASTNQTSMYLCASNPGTGRLGANVLTFGAGSRLTVL.

This clonotype was recorded at least ten times. The chain carries TRBV9 and TRBJ2-3; D may be TRBD1 or TRBD2 (6 bases each). V was trimmed by 4 bases and J by 4 bases, leaving 13 bases between them. The CDR3 is made up of 14 amino acids. CDR1 is SGDLS, CDR2 YYNGEE, per germline. The CDR3 loop is CASSLRGGSDTQYF. CDR3 in DNA: TGTGCCAGCAGCCTAAGAGGGGGGTCAGATACGCAGTATTTT.

In this sample, this clonotype turned up many times. This chain uses TRBV6-1 with TRBJ1-2; D is uncertain. The CDR3 totals 14 residues. Germline V gene data show CDR1 as MNHNS and CDR2 as SASEGT. V lost 5 bases and J lost 4, with 14 bases in between. The CDR3 spells CASSLGAGSYGYTF. The DNA of the CDR3 is TGTGCCAGCAGTTTAGGCGCAGGCTCCTATGGCTACACCTTC.

Ten or more counts support this clonotype. This chain links TRBV5-5 with TRBJ1-4; 8 positions match TRBD1. Germline V CDR1 and CDR2: SGHKS, YYEKEE (reference sequence). The CDR3 consists of 14 residues. With V trimmed by 0 bases and J by 6 bases, 1 base remained unmatched. The CDR3 DNA is TGTGCCAGCAGCTTGGAGACAGGGGATGAAAAACTGTTTTTT. Translated, it gives CASSLETGDEKLFF.

This clonotype was observed a handful of times. The CDR3 loop is CASSLALRGLSSYNEQFF. CDR3 in DNA: TGTGCCAGCAGCTTAGCTCTTAGGGGCCTGAGCTCCTACAATGAGCAGTTCTTC. The chain uses TRBV7-8 and TRBJ2-1, with D tentatively TRBD1 (5 bases). Germline V gene sequence: CDR1 SGHVS, CDR2 FQNEAQ. The CDR3 has 18 residues. Trimming shortened V by 0 bases and J by 0 bases, and 15 bases separated the two germline ends.

At least ten counts were recorded for this clonotype. The chain carries TRBV7-2 and TRBJ1-2; 7 nucleotides agree with TRBD1. The V gene end was trimmed by 1 base and the J gene end by 1 base; junction bases not matched to a gene: 3. Germline V gene lookup returns CDR1 SGHTA and CDR2 FQGNSA. The CDR3 covers 15 residues. This chain's CDR3 is CASSLGQGLNYGYTF. The DNA for the CDR3 is TGTGCCAGCAGCTTAGGACAGGGACTTAACTATGGCTACACCTTC.

V and J are TRBV5-1 and TRBJ2-3, with a possible D match to TRBD2 (7 bases). Trimming took off 1 base at V and 1 base at J, with 28 bases between the two ends. The CDR3 is 21 residues long. Germline V gene lookup returns CDR1 SGHRS and CDR2 YFSETQ. Here the CDR3 reads CASSLRPHIGGGLSRTDTQYF. The CDR3 DNA sequence: TGCGCCAGCAGCTTGAGGCCCCATATTGGCGGGGGCCTATCCCGCACAGATACGCAGTATTTT.

This clonotype was detected many times. This chain joins TRBV29-1 and TRBJ1-3; D is uncertain. Germline-derived CDR1 and CDR2 are SQVTM and ANQGSEA. V lost 8 bases and J 9 bases, leaving 20 bases between the germline ends. There are 13 residues in the CDR3. The CDR3 sequence is CSTRKTQNGTIYF. DNA for the CDR3: TGCAGCACCAGGAAGACCCAGAATGGCACCATATATTTT.

This clonotype was seen many times. This rearrangement joins TRBV12-3 or TRBV12-4 to TRBJ2-5, with D perhaps TRBD2 (6 bases). The CDR3 contains 13 residues. Trimming took 10 bases from V and 1 from J, leaving 13 bases between them. For the CDR3, the DNA is TGTGCCACCGCCCGGGGGATCCAAGAGACCCAGTACTTC. This encodes CATARGIQETQYF.

At least ten counts were recorded for this clonotype. The chain couples TRBV6-4 to TRBJ2-2, with TRBD1 matching 7 bases. The CDR3 loop spans 14 amino acids. V lost 6 bases to trimming and J lost 6 bases; unmatched junction nucleotides: 7. The germline V gene encodes CDR1 MRHNA and CDR2 SNTAGT. The CDR3 nucleotides read TGTGCCAGCAGCCCCGACAGGGTGGCCGGGGAGCTGTTTTTT. Its protein is CASSPDRVAGELFF.

This clonotype was observed many times. J is TRBJ2-5 and V is TRBV7-2; 9 bases align to TRBD2. Unmatched junction bases numbered 6, after V lost 1 base and J lost 9 bases. The CDR3 sequence is 14 residues long. CDR1 and CDR2 (germline): SGHTA, FQGNSA. CDR3 in amino acids: CASSLVVAGEAQYF. The CDR3 DNA sequence: TGTGCCAGCAGCTTAGTAGTAGCGGGGGAGGCCCAGTACTTC.

V gene TRBV6-2 or TRBV6-3 combines with J gene TRBJ1-5; the D is unclear. Between the trimmed V and J ends, which lost 6 bases and 3 bases, there was a span of 18 bases. This CDR3 is 16 amino acids long. The germline V gene encodes CDR1 MNHEY and CDR2 SVGEGT. The CDR3 DNA reads as TGTGCCAGCAGCTACAATACTGGCCATTTCAATCAGCCCCAGCATTTT. Translation: CASSYNTGHFNQPQHF.

This clonotype was detected ten times or more. The rearrangement joins TRBV18 to TRBJ1-1; 9 bases align to TRBD1. Germline CDR1 and CDR2: KGHSH and LQKENI. Trimming cost V 0 bases and J 4 bases; bases outside gene matches: 12. The CDR3 covers 18 residues. The DNA for the CDR3 is TGTGCCAGCTCACCACCGTTGGGACAGGGCCCCGACGTCACTGAAGCTTTCTTT. This translates into CASSPPLGQGPDVTEAFF. Drawing the rest from reference TRBV18 and TRBJ1-1, the complete variable domain is NAGVMQNPRHLVRRRGQEARLRCSPMKGHSHVYWYRQLPEEGLKFMVYLQKENIIDESGMPKERFSAEFPKEGPSILRIQQVVRGDSAAYFCASSPPLGQGPDVTEAFFGQGTRLTVV.

This clonotype was detected once. A clone one base away is much larger, so this may be a read error. The chain is built from TRBV7-9 and TRBJ1-1; D is unresolved. Germline V gene data show CDR1 as SEHNR and CDR2 as FQNEAQ (reference sequence). The CDR3 runs 12 residues. This CDR3 is CAGSQRYTEAFF. The CDR3 DNA reads as TGTGCCGGCAGCCAGAGGTACACTGAAGCTTTCTTT.

There are many counts of this clonotype. The chain recombines TRBV2 with TRBJ1-1, with D possibly matching TRBD1 (5 bases). The CDR3 consists of 14 residues. V dropped 6 bases and J dropped 1 base, with 12 bases sitting between them. Germline CDR1 reads SNHLY; CDR2 reads FYNNEI. The CDR3 DNA follows: TGTGCCAGCAGACAGAGGGGCCCGAACACTGAAGCTTTCTTT. It encodes CASRQRGPNTEAFF. The entire variable domain, with the rest obtained from reference TRBV2 and TRBJ1-1, is as follows: EPEVTQTPSHQVTQMGQEVILRCVPISNHLYFYWYRQILGQKVEFLVSFYNNEISEKSEIFDDQFSVERPDGSNFTLKIRSTKLEDSAMYFCASRQRGPNTEAFFGQGTRLTVV.

This clonotype was counted ten times or more. This chain joins TRBV11-2 and TRBJ2-3; TRBD1 matches 9 bases. V lost 5 bases to trimming and J lost 1 base; unmatched junction nucleotides: 4. CDR3 length: 15 residues. Germline-derived CDR1 and CDR2 are SGHAT and FQNNGV. CDR3 loop: CASSTRQGGTDTQYF. As DNA, the CDR3 is TGTGCCAGCAGCACTAGACAGGGGGGCACAGATACGCAGTATTTT.

This clonotype has just a few counts. J is TRBJ2-5 and V is TRBV20-1; D gene ambiguous. This CDR3 has 12 amino acids. Germline V gives CDR1 DFQATT, CDR2 SNEGSKA (reference sequence). V was cut by 0 bases and J by 5 bases, with 7 bases left in between. The CDR3 coding sequence is TGCAGTGCTAGAGATGATGGTGAGACCCAGTACTTC. Translating gives CSARDDGETQYF.

The V and J genes are TRBV6-6 and TRBJ2-3; maybe TRBD2 (7 bases). Trimming removed 6 bases at V and 4 bases at J, with 29 bases between. This CDR3 has 19 residues. CDR1 MNHNY and CDR2 SVGAGI come from the germline V gene (reference sequence). The CDR3, as DNA: TGTGCCAGCAGCACGCAGGGGAGGGCTAGCCTCTCTTCCCCAGATACGCAGTATTTT. Translated: CASSTQGRASLSSPDTQYF.